The clone carrying this TCR beta chain was observed many times. Its antigen remains unidentified. Trimming took off 3 bases at V and 8 bases at J, with 10 bases between the two ends. The CDR3 covers 12 residues. Germline lookup yields CDR1 MDHEN and CDR2 SYDVKM. This sample stems from a study of shared clonotypes between healthy human individuals. Notes on the study in general: An anticipated effect of sequencing depth on clonotype sharing among donors was recognized.

Ten immunoSEQ deep assay plates were used to sequence unsorted PBMC DNA. This table comes from immunoSEQ multiplex PCR, and its TCRdb copy is limited to in-frame clones, with some not included. Of roughly 450,000 clones listed, 79% are singletons. Sequenced material: PBMCs. V usage is TRBV28 and J usage is TRBJ1-2; D remains ambiguous. The clonotype comes from a woman in her forties in good health. Some clones in this sample may be carry-over from other donors' samples. The CDR3 sequence: CASSFGSRGYTF. The CDR3 DNA is TGTGCCAGCAGTTTCGGGTCGCGGGGCTACACCTTC.